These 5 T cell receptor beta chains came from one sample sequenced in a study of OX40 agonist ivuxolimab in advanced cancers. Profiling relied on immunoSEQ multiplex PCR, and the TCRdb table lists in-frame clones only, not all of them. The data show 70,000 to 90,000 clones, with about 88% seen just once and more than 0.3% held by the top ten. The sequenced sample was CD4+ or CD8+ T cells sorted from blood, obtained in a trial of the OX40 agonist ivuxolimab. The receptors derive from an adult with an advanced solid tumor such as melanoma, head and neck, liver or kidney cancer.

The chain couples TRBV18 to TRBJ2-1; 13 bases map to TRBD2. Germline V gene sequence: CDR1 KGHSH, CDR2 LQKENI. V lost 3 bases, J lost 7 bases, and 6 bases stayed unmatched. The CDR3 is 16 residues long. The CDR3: CASSPVLTSGRNEQFF. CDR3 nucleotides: TGTGCCAGCTCACCGGTCTTGACTAGCGGGAGGAATGAGCAGTTCTTC.

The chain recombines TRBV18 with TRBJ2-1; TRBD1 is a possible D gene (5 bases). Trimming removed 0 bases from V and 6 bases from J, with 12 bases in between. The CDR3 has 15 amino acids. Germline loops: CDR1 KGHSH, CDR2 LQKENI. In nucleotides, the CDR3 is TGTGCCAGCTCACCACCTGTGCAGGGCTTCAATGAGCAGTTCTTC. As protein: CASSPPVQGFNEQFF.

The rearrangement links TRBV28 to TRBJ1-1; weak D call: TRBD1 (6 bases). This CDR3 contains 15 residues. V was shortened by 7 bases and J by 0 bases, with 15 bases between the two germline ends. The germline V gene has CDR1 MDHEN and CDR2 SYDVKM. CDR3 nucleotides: TGTGCCAGCATACCCGGGGGCGGTGTGAACACTGAAGCTTTCTTT. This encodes CASIPGGGVNTEAFF. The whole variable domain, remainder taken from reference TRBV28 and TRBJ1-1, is DVKVTQSSRYLVKRTGEKVFLECVQDMDHENMFWYRQDPGLGLRLIYFSYDVKMKEKGDIPEGYSVSREKKERFSLILESASTNQTSMYLCASIPGGGVNTEAFFGQGTRLTVV.

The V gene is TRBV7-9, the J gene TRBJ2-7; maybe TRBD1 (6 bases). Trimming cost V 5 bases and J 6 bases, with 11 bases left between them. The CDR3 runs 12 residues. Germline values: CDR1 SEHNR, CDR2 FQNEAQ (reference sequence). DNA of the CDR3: TGTGCCAGCAGCCTGGGACAAGCCGAGCAGTACTTC. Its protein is CASSLGQAEQYF.

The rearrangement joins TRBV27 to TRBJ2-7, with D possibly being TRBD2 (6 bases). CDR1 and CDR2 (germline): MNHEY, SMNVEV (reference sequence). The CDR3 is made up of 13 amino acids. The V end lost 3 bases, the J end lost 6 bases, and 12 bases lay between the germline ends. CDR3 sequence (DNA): TGTGCCAGCAGTTTTCGGGGGATGGTCGAGCAGTACTTC. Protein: CASSFRGMVEQYF.